A single sample is the source of the 2 T cell receptor beta chains below, sequenced in a study of T cells in Graves' hyperthyroidism and ophthalmopathy. TCR beta CDR3 sequences were amplified from RNA transcripts. First-round RT-PCR targeting the TCR CDR3 was performed with the HTBI primer set. TCRdb processed the multiplex PCR reads anew with MiXCR; each CDR3 protein has one entry. The sample records more than 600,000 distinct CDR3 sequences, about 15% being singletons. What was sequenced was blood. These receptors originate from a young man with Graves' hyperthyroidism.

V gene TRBV12-3 or TRBV12-4 combines with J gene TRBJ2-5, with 10 positions matching TRBD1. This CDR3 is built from 14 residues. V shed 5 bases, J shed 5 bases, and the junction held 5 bases outside the gene matches. CDR3 sequence (DNA): TGTGCCAGCAGTCCCGCGGACAGGGGGGAGACCCAGTACTTC. Translation: CASSPADRGETQYF.

There are many counts of this clonotype. The chain joins TRBV6-2 or TRBV6-3 to TRBJ2-1; tentative D call: TRBD2 (6 bases). Germline CDR1 MNHEY, CDR2 SVGEGT. Trimming removed 5 bases at V and 5 bases at J, with 16 bases between. The CDR3 extends over 15 amino acids. The CDR3 coding sequence is TGTGCCAGCAGTCCAGTAGCGGCTCGACACAATGAGCAGTTCTTC. Translated: CASSPVAARHNEQFF.